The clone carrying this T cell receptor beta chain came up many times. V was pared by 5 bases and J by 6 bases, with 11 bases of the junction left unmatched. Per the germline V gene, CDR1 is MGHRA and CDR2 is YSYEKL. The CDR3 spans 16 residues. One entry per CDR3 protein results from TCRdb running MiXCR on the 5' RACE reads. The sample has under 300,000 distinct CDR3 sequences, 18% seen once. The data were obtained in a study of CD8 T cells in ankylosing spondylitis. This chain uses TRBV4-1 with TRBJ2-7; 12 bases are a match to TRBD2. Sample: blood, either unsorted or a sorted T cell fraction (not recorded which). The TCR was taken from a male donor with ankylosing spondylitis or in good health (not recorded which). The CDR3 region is CASSFLAGGPDPEQYF. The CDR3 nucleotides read TGCGCCAGCAGCTTTCTAGCGGGAGGGCCAGACCCCGAGCAGTACTTC.